The 21 T cell receptor beta chains listed next were all sequenced from one sample in a study of T cell responses to AZD1222 COVID-19 vaccine. Clones were read by immunoSEQ multiplex PCR, and TCRdb kept only the in-frame ones, dropping some. The table includes 150,000 or so clones, 90% detected once. This sample comprised peripheral blood, obtained on day 0 of AZD1222 vaccination. The receptors were gathered from an adult in good health.

The rearrangement uses TRBV5-1 and TRBJ2-5; D is perhaps TRBD1 (6 bases). In germline, CDR1 is SGHRS, CDR2 YFSETQ. Trimming left V 2 bases short and J 2 bases short, with 10 bases between. CDR3 length equals 14 residues. The CDR3 is CASSFDRTQETQYF. Written as DNA, the CDR3 is TGCGCCAGCAGCTTCGACAGGACTCAAGAGACCCAGTACTTC.

In DNA form, the CDR3 reads TGTGCCAGCAGCCGAACCCAAGAGACCCAGTACTTC. The encoded protein is CASSRTQETQYF. The V call is TRBV9, the J call TRBJ2-5; D gene ambiguous. This CDR3 comprises 12 residues. Germline V gives CDR1 SGDLS, CDR2 YYNGEE. V gave up 4 bases and J gave up 1 base, with 5 bases separating them.

This chain links TRBV5-1 with TRBJ1-1; no clear D. Germline V gives CDR1 SGHRS, CDR2 YFSETQ. The CDR3 is 13 amino acids. The germline V and J ends were trimmed by 5 bases and 4 bases, with 12 bases remaining between them. For the CDR3, the DNA is TGCGCCAGCAGAGTCGGGCGGGGCACTGAAGCTTTCTTT. Residues: CASRVGRGTEAFF.

In its sample, this clone was seen once. The chain uses TRBV7-3 and TRBJ2-2, with 7 bases that match TRBD2. With 0 bases clipped from V and 1 base from J, the junction kept 2 bases outside the gene matches. The CDR3 spans 16 residues. Per the germline V gene, CDR1 is SGHTA and CDR2 is FQGTGA. CDR3 amino acids: CASSLTGGGNTGELFF. The CDR3 region has the DNA TGTGCCAGCAGCTTAACTGGCGGGGGGAACACCGGGGAGCTGTTTTTT.

The V call is TRBV7-9, the J call TRBJ2-3; D is unresolved. There are 15 residues in the CDR3. Germline CDR1 reads SEHNR; CDR2 reads FQNEAQ (reference sequence). V dropped 1 base and J dropped 0 bases, with 8 bases sitting between them. CDR3 nucleotides: TGTGCCAGCAGCTTAGTCCGACCGAGCACAGATACGCAGTATTTT. Its protein is CASSLVRPSTDTQYF.

This chain connects TRBV6-5 to TRBJ1-2, with 9 nucleotides matching TRBD1. Germline-derived CDR1 and CDR2 are MNHEY and SVGAGI. V lost 5 bases, J lost 8 bases, and 9 bases stayed unmatched. The CDR3 is made up of 14 amino acids. The CDR3 here is CASSQGQGGEGYTF. The CDR3, as DNA: TGTGCCAGCAGTCAGGGACAGGGAGGGGAGGGCTACACCTTC.

The chain employs TRBV6-2 or TRBV6-3 and TRBJ2-7; D might be TRBD1 (5 bases). The germline V and J ends were trimmed by 1 base and 0 bases, with 7 bases remaining between them. CDR3 length: 14 residues. The V gene's germline CDR1 is MNHEY and CDR2 SVGEGT. The CDR3 nucleotides read TGTGCCAGCAGTTACTGGGGCAGCTCCTACGAGCAGTACTTC. Translating it yields CASSYWGSSYEQYF.

The J gene is TRBJ2-7, the V gene TRBV7-2, with 8 bases aligning to TRBD1. This CDR3 spans 16 amino acids. V lost 5 bases and J lost 3; bases outside the gene matches: 12. Per germline, CDR1 SGHTA and CDR2 FQGNSA. CDR3 bases: TGTGCCAGCAGCCCACGCCTCGACAGGGGAATCTACGAGCAGTACTTC. Translated: CASSPRLDRGIYEQYF.

The chain links TRBV18 to TRBJ1-1; D gene ambiguous. CDR3 length: 13 amino acids. V dropped 3 bases and J dropped 8 bases, with 13 bases sitting between them. Germline V gives CDR1 KGHSH, CDR2 LQKENI. CDR3 DNA: TGTGCCAGCTCACCGAACAGTCATTCCGAAGCTTTCTTT. As protein: CASSPNSHSEAFF.

The chain couples TRBV7-8 to TRBJ2-1; the D gene could be TRBD1 or TRBD2 (5 bases each). This CDR3 region has 15 residues. Germline assignment: CDR1 SGHVS and CDR2 FQNEAQ. V lost 5 bases and J 9 bases, leaving 20 bases between the germline ends. This CDR3 reads CASSQTGYQGTEQFF. The CDR3 nucleotides are TGTGCCAGCAGCCAAACGGGGTATCAAGGGACTGAGCAGTTCTTC.

V usage is TRBV7-2 and J usage is TRBJ1-1, with D unclear. With 0 bases removed from V and 7 bases from J, the gap between germline ends came to 6 bases. Germline lookup yields CDR1 SGHTA and CDR2 FQGNSA. This CDR3 comprises 12 residues. The CDR3 DNA reads TGTGCCAGCAGCTTAGCCAGTCATGAAGCTTTCTTT. Translated, it gives CASSLASHEAFF.

V is TRBV6-1 and J is TRBJ2-1; D unresolved. CDR3 length equals 12 residues. Trimming removed 2 bases at V and 15 bases at J, with 14 bases between. Germline V gene lookup returns CDR1 MNHNS and CDR2 SASEGT. CDR3 bases: TGTGCCAGCAGTGAAACCCCTACAGCCTGGTTCTTC. It specifies CASSETPTAWFF.

The CDR3 loop is CSVYRGQEAFF. In nucleotides, the CDR3 is TGCAGCGTTTACAGGGGGCAAGAAGCTTTCTTT. This chain joins TRBV29-1 and TRBJ1-1, with TRBD1 matching 9 bases. The CDR3 sequence is 11 residues long. Per germline, CDR1 SQVTM and CDR2 ANQGSEA. The V segment lost 5 bases and the J segment 8 bases; nucleotides outside the gene matches: 3.

This clone was recorded once. This same CDR3 is encoded by further DNA sequences in the sample. The chain employs TRBV19 and TRBJ2-7; the match to TRBD2 covers 7 bases. V lost 6 bases, J lost 4 bases, and 6 bases stayed unmatched. This CDR3 has 13 residues. Germline V CDR1 and CDR2: LNHDA, SQIVND (reference sequence). CDR3 loop: CASSRGLFYEQYF. The CDR3 DNA sequence: TGTGCCAGTAGCCGGGGACTATTTTACGAGCAGTACTTC.

This rearrangement joins TRBV12-3 or TRBV12-4 to TRBJ1-1; D is unclear. The length of the CDR3 is 12 residues. Trimming cost V 3 bases and J 3 bases, with 5 bases left between them. CDR3 nucleotide sequence: TGTGCCAGCAGTTTTGCGGACACTGAAGCTTTCTTT. It yields the protein CASSFADTEAFF.

V is TRBV12-3 or TRBV12-4 and J is TRBJ1-5; D gene uncertain. The CDR3 totals 11 residues. V was shortened by 8 bases and J by 1 base, with 3 bases between the two germline ends. The CDR3 spells CASGSNQPQHF. CDR3 DNA sequence: TGTGCCAGCGGGAGCAATCAGCCCCAGCATTTT.

This clone was recorded a few times. The chain carries TRBV29-1 and TRBJ1-2; 10 positions agree with TRBD1. V lost 6 bases and J lost 8; bases outside the gene matches: 3. The CDR3 extends over 11 amino acids. From germline, CDR1 is SQVTM and CDR2 ANQGSEA. CDR3 region: CSVGQGKGYTF. The CDR3 DNA reads TGCAGCGTGGGACAGGGGAAGGGCTACACCTTC.

The V and J genes are TRBV5-1 and TRBJ2-1, with D possibly being TRBD2 (5 bases). Germline CDR1 reads SGHRS; CDR2 reads YFSETQ. The CDR3 consists of 17 residues. Trimming removed 2 bases at V and 0 bases at J, with 15 bases between. The CDR3: CASSLIPLRDSYNEQFF. DNA for the CDR3: TGCGCCAGCAGCTTAATACCCCTCCGGGACTCCTACAATGAGCAGTTCTTC.

This chain uses TRBV30 with TRBJ1-6; the D gene is possibly TRBD1 (5 bases). Germline V gene sequence: CDR1 GTSNPN, CDR2 SVGIG (reference sequence). The CDR3 runs 14 residues. V was pared by 1 base and J by 14 bases, with 18 bases between. The CDR3 DNA sequence: TGTGCCTGGAGTGGTGGGGCAGTCCAATCGTCCCTCCACTTT. Translating it yields CAWSGGAVQSSLHF.

The V and J genes are TRBV5-1 and TRBJ1-2, with D perhaps TRBD1 (5 bases). Germline V gene sequence: CDR1 SGHRS, CDR2 YFSETQ. The CDR3 contains 13 residues. The V end was cut by 4 bases, the J end by 3 bases, with 10 bases between. CDR3 amino acids: CASSPAGDYGYTF. CDR3 nucleotide sequence: TGCGCCAGCAGCCCGGCGGGGGACTATGGCTACACCTTC.

This chain uses TRBV2 with TRBJ1-2; 10 bases match TRBD1. Trimming removed 6 bases from V and 6 bases from J; junction bases left unmatched: 4. The CDR3 runs to 13 residues. Germline CDR1 SNHLY, CDR2 FYNNEI. CDR3 in amino acids: CASSETGGHGYTF. In DNA form, the CDR3 reads TGTGCCAGCAGCGAGACAGGGGGCCATGGCTACACCTTC.